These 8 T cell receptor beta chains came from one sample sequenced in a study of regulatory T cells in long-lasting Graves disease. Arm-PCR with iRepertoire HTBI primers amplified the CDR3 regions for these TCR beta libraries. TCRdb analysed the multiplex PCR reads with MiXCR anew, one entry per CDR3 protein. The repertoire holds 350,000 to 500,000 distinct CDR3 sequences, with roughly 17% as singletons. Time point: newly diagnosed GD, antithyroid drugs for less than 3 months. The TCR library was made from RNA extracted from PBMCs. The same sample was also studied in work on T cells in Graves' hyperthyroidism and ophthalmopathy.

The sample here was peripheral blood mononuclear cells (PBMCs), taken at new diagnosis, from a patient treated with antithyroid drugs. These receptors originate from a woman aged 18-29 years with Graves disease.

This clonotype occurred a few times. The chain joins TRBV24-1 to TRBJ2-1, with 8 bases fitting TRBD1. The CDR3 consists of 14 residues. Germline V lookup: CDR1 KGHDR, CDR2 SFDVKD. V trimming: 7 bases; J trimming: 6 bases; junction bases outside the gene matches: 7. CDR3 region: CATRGQVGINEQFF. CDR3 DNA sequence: TGTGCCACCAGGGGACAGGTGGGGATCAATGAGCAGTTCTTC.

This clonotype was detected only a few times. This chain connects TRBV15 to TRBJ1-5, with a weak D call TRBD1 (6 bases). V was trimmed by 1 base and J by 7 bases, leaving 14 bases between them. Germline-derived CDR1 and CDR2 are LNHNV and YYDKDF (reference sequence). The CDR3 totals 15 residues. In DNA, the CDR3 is TGTGCCACCAGCAGAGCGGCAGGAGGGGGGCAGCCCCAGCATTTT. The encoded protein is CATSRAAGGGQPQHF.

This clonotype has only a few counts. DNA for the CDR3: TGCGCCAGCAGCTTTTGGACAGGGAACGAATGGTCAGATACGCAGTATTTT. It specifies CASSFWTGNEWSDTQYF. The genes are TRBV5-1 and TRBJ2-3; 8 bases line up with TRBD1. CDR3 length: 17 amino acids. V dropped 2 bases and J dropped 4; count of bases not matched to a gene: 12. Germline V gene sequence: CDR1 SGHRS, CDR2 YFSETQ.

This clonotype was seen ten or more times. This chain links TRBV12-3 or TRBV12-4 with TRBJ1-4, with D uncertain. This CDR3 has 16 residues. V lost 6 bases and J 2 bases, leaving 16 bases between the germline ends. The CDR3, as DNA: TGTGCCAGCAGCCCCGGGTTTGGTCGGACTAATGAAAAACTGTTTTTT. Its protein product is CASSPGFGRTNEKLFF.

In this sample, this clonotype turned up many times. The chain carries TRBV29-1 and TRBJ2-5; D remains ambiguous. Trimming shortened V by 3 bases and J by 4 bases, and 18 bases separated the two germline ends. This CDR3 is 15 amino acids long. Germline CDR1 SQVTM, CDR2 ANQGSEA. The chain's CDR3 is CSVDNQLQPLETQYF. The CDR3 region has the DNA TGCAGCGTTGATAATCAGCTCCAGCCCTTAGAGACCCAGTACTTC.

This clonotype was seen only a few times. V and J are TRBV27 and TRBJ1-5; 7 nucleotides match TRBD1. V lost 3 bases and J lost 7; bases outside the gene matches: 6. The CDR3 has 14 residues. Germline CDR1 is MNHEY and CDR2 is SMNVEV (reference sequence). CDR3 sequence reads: CASSFSQGGQPQHF. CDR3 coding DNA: TGTGCCAGCAGTTTTAGTCAGGGGGGCCAGCCCCAGCATTTT.

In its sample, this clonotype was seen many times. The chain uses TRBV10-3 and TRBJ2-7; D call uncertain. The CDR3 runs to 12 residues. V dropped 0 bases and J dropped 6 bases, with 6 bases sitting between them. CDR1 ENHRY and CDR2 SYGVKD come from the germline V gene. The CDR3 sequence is CAISESSGEQYF. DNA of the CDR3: TGTGCCATCAGTGAGTCCTCGGGCGAGCAGTACTTC.

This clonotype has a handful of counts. CDR3 sequence reads: CASTELSGEKLFF. CDR3 DNA: TGCGCCAGCACTGAGTTGTCGGGTGAAAAACTGTTTTTT. V gene TRBV5-1 combines with J gene TRBJ1-4; unclear D gene. Germline V gene sequence: CDR1 SGHRS, CDR2 YFSETQ. Trimming left V 6 bases short and J 7 bases short, with 13 bases between. The CDR3 is 13 amino acids.